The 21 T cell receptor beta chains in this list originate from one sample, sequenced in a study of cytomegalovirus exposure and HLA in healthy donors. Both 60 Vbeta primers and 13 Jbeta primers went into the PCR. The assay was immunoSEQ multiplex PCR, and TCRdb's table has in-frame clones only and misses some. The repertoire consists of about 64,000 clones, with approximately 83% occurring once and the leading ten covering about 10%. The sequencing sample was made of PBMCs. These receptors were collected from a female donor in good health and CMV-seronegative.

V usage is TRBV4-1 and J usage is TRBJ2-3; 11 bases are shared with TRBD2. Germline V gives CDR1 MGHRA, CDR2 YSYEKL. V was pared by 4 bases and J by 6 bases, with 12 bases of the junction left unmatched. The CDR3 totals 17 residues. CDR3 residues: CASSRTTSGEPRDTQYF. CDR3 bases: TGCGCCAGCAGCCGCACGACTAGCGGGGAGCCCAGGGATACGCAGTATTTT.

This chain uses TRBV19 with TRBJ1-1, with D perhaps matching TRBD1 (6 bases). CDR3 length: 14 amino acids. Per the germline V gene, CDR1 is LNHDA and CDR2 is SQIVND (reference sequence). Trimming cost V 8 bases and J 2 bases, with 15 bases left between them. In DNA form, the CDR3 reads TGTGCCAGTGGTAGAGGACAGATTAACACTGAAGCTTTCTTT. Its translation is CASGRGQINTEAFF.

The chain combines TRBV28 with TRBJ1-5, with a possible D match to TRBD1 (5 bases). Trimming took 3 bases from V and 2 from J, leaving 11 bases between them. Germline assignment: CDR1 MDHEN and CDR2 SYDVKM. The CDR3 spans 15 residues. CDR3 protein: CASSLIGARNQPQHF. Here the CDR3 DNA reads TGTGCCAGCAGTTTGATAGGGGCACGCAATCAGCCCCAGCATTTT.

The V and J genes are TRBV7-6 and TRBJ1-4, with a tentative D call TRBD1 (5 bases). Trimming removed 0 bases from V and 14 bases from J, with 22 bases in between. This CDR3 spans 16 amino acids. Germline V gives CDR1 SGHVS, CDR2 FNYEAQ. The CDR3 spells CASSLARGREDSYLFF. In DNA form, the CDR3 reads TGTGCCAGCAGCTTAGCGCGGGGCAGGGAAGATTCGTATCTGTTTTTT.

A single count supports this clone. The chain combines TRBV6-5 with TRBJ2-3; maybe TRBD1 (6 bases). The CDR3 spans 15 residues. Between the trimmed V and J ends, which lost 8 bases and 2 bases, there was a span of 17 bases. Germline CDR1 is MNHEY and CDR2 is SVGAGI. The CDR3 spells CASSYQGSNTDTQYF. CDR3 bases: TGTGCCAGCTCATATCAGGGGTCTAACACAGATACGCAGTATTTT.

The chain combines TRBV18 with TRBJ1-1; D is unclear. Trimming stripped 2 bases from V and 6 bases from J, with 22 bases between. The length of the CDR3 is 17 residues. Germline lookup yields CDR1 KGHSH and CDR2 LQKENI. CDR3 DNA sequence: TGTGCCAGCTCACCATCTGGACGGTCCGGGCGGGTGGCTGAAGCTTTCTTT. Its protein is CASSPSGRSGRVAEAFF.

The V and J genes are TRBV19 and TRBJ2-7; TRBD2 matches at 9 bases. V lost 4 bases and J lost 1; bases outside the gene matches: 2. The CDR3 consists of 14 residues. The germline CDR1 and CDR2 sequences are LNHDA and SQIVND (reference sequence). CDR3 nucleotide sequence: TGTGCCAGTAGTACGAGCGGGGGGTCCTACGAGCAGTACTTC. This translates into CASSTSGGSYEQYF.

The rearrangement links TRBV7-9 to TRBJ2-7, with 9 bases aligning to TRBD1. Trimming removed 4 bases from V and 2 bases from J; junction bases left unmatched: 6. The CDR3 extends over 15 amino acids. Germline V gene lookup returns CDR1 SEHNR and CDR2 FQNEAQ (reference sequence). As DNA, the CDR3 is TGTGCCAGCAGCTCCGCCGGGACAGGGCCCTACGAGCAGTACTTC. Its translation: CASSSAGTGPYEQYF.

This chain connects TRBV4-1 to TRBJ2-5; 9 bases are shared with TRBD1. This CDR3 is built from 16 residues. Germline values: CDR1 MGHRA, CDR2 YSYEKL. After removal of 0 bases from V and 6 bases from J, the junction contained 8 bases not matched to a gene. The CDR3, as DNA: TGCGCCAGCAGCCAAGAAGAGGGTGGACAGGGGCAGACCCAGTACTTC. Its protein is CASSQEEGGQGQTQYF.

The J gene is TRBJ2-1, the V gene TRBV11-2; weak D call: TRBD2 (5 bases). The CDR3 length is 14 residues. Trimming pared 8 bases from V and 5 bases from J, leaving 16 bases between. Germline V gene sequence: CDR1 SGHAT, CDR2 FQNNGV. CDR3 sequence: CASSRSGVNNEQFF. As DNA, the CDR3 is TGTGCCAGCTCCCGCTCCGGGGTGAACAATGAGCAGTTCTTC.

CDR3 protein: CASRVAQGNYGEQYF. Written as DNA, the CDR3 is TGTGCCAGCAGGGTCGCACAGGGGAATTATGGCGAGCAGTACTTC. This rearrangement joins TRBV2 to TRBJ2-5, with 7 bases that match TRBD1. The J call is in doubt because the DNA end fits TRBJ2-7 better. The CDR3 length is 15 residues. Germline lookup yields CDR1 SNHLY and CDR2 FYNNEI.

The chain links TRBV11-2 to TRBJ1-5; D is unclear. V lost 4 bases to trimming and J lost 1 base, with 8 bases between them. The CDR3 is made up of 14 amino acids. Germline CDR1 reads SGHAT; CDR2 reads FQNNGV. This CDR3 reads CASSWSGSNQPQHF. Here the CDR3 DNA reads TGTGCCAGCAGCTGGAGCGGCAGCAATCAGCCCCAGCATTTT.

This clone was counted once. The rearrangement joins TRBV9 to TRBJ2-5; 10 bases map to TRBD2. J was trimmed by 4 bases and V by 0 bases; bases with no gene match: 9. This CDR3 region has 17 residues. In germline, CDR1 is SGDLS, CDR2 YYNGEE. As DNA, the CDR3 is TGTGCCAGCAGCGTAGCCACGGGGCTAGCGGGAGCAGAGACCCAGTACTTC. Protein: CASSVATGLAGAETQYF.

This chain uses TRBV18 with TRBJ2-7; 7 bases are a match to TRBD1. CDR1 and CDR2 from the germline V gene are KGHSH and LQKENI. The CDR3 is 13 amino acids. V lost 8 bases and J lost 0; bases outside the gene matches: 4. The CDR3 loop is CASATGISYEQYF. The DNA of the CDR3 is TGTGCCAGCGCGACAGGGATCTCCTACGAGCAGTACTTC.

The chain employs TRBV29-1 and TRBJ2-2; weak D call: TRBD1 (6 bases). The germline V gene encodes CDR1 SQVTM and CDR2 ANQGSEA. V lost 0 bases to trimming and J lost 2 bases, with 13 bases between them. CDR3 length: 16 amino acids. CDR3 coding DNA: TGCAGCGTTGAAGATAGGGGCAGGGGAAACACCGGGGAGCTGTTTTTT. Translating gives CSVEDRGRGNTGELFF.

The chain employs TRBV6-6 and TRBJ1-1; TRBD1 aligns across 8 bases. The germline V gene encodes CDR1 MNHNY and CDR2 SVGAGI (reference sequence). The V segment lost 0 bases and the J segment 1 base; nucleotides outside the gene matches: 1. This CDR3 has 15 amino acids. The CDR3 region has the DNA TGTGCCAGCAGTTACTCCGGGACAGGGAACACTGAAGCTTTCTTT. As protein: CASSYSGTGNTEAFF.

The CDR3 loop is CATSRALEDSDTQYF. CDR3 bases: TGTGCCACCAGCAGAGCACTAGAGGACTCAGATACGCAGTATTTT. The chain uses TRBV15 and TRBJ2-3; the D gene is possibly TRBD2 (5 bases). Germline values: CDR1 LNHNV, CDR2 YYDKDF (reference sequence). V was trimmed by 1 base and J by 4 bases, leaving 12 bases between them. The CDR3 extends over 15 amino acids. The complete variable domain, with remaining parts taken from reference TRBV15 and TRBJ2-3, reads DAMVIQNPRYQVTQFGKPVTLSCSQTLNHNVMYWYQQKSSQAPKLLFHYYDKDFNNEADTPDNFQSRRPNTSFCFLDIRSPGLGDTAMYLCATSRALEDSDTQYFGPGTRLTVL.

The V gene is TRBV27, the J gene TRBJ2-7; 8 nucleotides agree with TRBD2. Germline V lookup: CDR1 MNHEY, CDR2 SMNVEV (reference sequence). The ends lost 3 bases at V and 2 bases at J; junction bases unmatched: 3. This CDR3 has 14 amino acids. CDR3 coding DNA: TGTGCCAGCAGTTTCAGCGGGGGACCCTACGAGCAGTACTTC. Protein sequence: CASSFSGGPYEQYF.

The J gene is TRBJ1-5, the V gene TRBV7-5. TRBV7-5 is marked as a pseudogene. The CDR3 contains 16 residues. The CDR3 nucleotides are TGTTCCAGAAGCCGGGGGGGCCGAGATAGCAATCAGCCCCAGCATTTT. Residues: CSRSRGGRDSNQPQHF.

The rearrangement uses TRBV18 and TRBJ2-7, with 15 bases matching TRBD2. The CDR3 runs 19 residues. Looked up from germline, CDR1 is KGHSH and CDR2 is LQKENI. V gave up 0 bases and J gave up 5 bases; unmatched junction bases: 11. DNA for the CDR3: TGTGCCAGCTCACCACCGAGGGGGGGACTAGCGGGAGGCGGGAACGAGCAGTACTTC. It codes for CASSPPRGGLAGGGNEQYF.

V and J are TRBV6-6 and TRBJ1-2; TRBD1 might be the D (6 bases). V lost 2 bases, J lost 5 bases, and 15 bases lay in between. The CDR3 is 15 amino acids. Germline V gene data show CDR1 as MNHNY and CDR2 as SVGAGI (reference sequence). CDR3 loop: CASSYPSDGQYGYTF. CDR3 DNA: TGTGCCAGCAGTTACCCCTCGGACGGACAGTATGGCTACACCTTC.